This T cell receptor beta chain appears in the sequencing data of a study of cytotoxic CD8 clonotypes in ibrutinib-treated CLL. Profiled with immunoSEQ multiplex PCR; TCRdb holds only in-frame clones, not every one. The sample includes 65,000 to 95,000 clones, more than 70% of them seen just once. Regarding this clone: Its cognate antigen is unknown.

Study-wide findings and caveats: Public clonotypes occurred uncommonly; on treatment, they contracted or remained stable.

The V gene end was trimmed by 4 bases and the J gene end by 4 bases; junction bases not matched to a gene: 9. CDR3 length: 17 residues. Germline CDR1 is MNHEY and CDR2 is SMNVEV (reference sequence). This receptor was obtained from a human donor with chronic lymphocytic leukemia. Specimen: PBMCs, collected before ibrutinib treatment. The chain uses TRBV27 and TRBJ2-2; 10 nucleotides line up with TRBD2. CDR3 sequence reads: CASSYEGLARRTGELFF. The CDR3 nucleotides are TGTGCCAGCAGTTACGAGGGACTAGCGAGGCGCACCGGGGAGCTGTTTTTT.